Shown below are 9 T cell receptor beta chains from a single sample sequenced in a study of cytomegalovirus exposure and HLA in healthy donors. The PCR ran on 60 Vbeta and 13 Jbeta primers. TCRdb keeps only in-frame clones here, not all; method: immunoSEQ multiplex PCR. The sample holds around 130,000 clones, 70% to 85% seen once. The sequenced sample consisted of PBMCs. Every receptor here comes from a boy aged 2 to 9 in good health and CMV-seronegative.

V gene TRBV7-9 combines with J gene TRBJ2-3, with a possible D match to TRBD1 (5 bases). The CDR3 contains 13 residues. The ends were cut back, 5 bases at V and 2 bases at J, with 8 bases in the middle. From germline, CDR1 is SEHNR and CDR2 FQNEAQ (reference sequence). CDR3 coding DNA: TGTGCCAGCAGCCCAGGGTCCACAGATACGCAGTATTTT. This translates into CASSPGSTDTQYF.

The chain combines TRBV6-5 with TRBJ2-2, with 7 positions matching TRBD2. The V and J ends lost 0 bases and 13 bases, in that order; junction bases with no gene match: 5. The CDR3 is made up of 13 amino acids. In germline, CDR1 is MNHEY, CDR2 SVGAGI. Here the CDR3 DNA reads TGTGCCAGCAGTTACTCAGGGAGGGGATGGCTGTTTTTT. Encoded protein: CASSYSGRGWLFF.

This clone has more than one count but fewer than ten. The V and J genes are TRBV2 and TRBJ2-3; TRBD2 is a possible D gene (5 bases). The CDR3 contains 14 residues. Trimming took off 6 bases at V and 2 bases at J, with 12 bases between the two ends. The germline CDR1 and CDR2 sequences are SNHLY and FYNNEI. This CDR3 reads CASSDGLFTDTQYF. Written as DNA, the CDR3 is TGTGCCAGCAGCGACGGACTTTTCACAGATACGCAGTATTTT.

CDR3 sequence (DNA): TGTGCCAGCAGCTTAGGACCGGACAGGGTCGGGAGCTACACCTTC. Its translation is CASSLGPDRVGSYTF. The chain joins TRBV7-9 to TRBJ1-2; 8 bases fit TRBD1. The CDR3 spans 15 residues. The germline V gene encodes CDR1 SEHNR and CDR2 FQNEAQ (reference sequence). V lost 1 base to trimming and J lost 9 bases; unmatched junction nucleotides: 10.

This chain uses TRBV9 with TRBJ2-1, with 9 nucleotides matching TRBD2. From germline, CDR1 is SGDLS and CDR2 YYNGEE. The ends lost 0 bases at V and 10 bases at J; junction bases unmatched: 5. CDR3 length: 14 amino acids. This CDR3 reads CASSVDLAGAEQFF. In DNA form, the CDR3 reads TGTGCCAGCAGCGTAGATTTAGCGGGGGCGGAGCAGTTCTTC. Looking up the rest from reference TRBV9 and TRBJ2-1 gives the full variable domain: DSGVTQTPKHLITATGQRVTLRCSPRSGDLSVYWYQQSLDQGLQFLIQYYNGEERAKGNILERFSAQQFPDLHSELNLSSLELGDSALYFCASSVDLAGAEQFFGPGTRLTVL.

The CDR3 nucleotides read TGTGCCAGCAGCGCTCGGGGCAGGGGACACAATGAGCAGTTCTTC. Translating it yields CASSARGRGHNEQFF. The rearrangement joins TRBV11-3 to TRBJ2-1, with D possibly being TRBD1 (6 bases). Germline assignment: CDR1 SGHNT and CDR2 YENEEA. CDR3 length: 15 residues. V gave up 5 bases and J gave up 5 bases, with 16 bases separating them.

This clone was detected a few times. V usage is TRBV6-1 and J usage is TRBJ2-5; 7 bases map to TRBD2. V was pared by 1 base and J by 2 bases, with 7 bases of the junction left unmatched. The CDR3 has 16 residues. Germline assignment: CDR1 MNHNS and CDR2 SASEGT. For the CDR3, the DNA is TGTGCCAGCAGTGAAGGTCCTAGCGGAGCACAAGAGACCCAGTACTTC. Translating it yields CASSEGPSGAQETQYF.

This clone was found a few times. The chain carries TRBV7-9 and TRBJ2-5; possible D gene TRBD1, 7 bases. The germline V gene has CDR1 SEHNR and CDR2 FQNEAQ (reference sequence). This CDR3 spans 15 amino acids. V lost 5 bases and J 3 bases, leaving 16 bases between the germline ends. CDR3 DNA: TGTGCCAGCAGCGTTCGACAGGGCGGGGAAGAGACCCAGTACTTC. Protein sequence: CASSVRQGGEETQYF.

CDR3 DNA: TGTGCCAGCAGTTTGGGGCAGGGATATAGCAATCAGCCCCAGCATTTT. As protein: CASSLGQGYSNQPQHF. V and J are TRBV6-5 and TRBJ1-5, with D perhaps matching TRBD1 (5 bases). Germline CDR1 is MNHEY and CDR2 is SVGAGI. The germline V and J ends were trimmed by 4 bases and 0 bases, with 13 bases remaining between them. The CDR3 is 16 residues long.